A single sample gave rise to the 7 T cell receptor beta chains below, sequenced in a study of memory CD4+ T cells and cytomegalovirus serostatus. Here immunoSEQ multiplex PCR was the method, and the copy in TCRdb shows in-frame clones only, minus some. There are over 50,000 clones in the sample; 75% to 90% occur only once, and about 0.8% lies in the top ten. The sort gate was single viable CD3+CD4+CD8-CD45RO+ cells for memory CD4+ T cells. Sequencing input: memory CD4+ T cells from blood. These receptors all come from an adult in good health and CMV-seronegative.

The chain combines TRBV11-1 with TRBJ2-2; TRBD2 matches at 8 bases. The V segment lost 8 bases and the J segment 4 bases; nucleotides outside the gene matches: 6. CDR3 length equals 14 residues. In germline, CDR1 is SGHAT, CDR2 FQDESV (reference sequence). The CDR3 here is CASPGGAPTGELFF. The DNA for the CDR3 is TGTGCCAGCCCCGGGGGGGCGCCCACCGGGGAGCTGTTTTTT.

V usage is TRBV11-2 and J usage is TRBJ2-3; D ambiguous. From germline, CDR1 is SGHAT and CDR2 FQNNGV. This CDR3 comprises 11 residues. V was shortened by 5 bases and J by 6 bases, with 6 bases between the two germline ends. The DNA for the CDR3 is TGTGCCAGCAGCGGTGGGGATACGCAGTATTTT. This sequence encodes CASSGGDTQYF. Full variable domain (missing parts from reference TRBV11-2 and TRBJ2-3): EAGVAQSPRYKIIEKRQSVAFWCNPISGHATLYWYQQILGQGPKLLIQFQNNGVVDDSQLPKDRFSAERLKGVDSTLKIQPAKLEDSAVYLCASSGGDTQYFGPGTRLTVL.

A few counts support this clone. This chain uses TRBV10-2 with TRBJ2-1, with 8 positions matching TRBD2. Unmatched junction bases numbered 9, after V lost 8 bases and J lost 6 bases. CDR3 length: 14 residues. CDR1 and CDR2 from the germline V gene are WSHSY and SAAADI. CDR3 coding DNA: TGCGCCAGCGGAAGGACTAGCTTCCCCAATGAGCAGTTCTTC. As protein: CASGRTSFPNEQFF.

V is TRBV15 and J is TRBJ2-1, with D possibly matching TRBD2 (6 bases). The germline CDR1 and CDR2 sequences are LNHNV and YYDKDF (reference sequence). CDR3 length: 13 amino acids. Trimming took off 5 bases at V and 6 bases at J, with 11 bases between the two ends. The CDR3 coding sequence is TGTGCCACCAGCCGCGGGGCAGTCAATGAGCAGTTCTTC. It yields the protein CATSRGAVNEQFF.

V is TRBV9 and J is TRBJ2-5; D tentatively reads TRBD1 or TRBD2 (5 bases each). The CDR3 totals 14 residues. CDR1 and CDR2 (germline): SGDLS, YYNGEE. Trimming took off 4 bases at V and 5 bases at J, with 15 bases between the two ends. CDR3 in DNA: TGTGCCAGCAGCCTCGGGACCTACAGGGAGACCCAGTACTTC. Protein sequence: CASSLGTYRETQYF.

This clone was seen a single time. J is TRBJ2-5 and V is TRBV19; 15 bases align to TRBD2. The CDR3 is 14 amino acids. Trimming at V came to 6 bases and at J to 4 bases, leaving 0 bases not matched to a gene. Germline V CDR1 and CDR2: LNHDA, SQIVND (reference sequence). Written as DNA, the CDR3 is TGTGCCAGTAGGGGACTAGCGGGAGGAGAGACCCAGTACTTC. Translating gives CASRGLAGGETQYF. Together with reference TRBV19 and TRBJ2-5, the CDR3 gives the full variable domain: DGGITQSPKYLFRKEGQNVTLSCEQNLNHDAMYWYRQDPGQGLRLIYYSQIVNDFQKGDIAEGYSVSREKKESFPLTVTSAQKNPTAFYLCASRGLAGGETQYFGPGTRLLVL.

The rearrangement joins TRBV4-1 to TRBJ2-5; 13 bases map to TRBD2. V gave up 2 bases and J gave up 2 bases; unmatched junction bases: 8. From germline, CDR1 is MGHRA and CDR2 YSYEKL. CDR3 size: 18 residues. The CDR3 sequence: CASSQTFGTSGEQETQYF. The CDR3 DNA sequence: TGCGCCAGCAGCCAAACTTTCGGGACTAGCGGGGAACAAGAGACCCAGTACTTC.